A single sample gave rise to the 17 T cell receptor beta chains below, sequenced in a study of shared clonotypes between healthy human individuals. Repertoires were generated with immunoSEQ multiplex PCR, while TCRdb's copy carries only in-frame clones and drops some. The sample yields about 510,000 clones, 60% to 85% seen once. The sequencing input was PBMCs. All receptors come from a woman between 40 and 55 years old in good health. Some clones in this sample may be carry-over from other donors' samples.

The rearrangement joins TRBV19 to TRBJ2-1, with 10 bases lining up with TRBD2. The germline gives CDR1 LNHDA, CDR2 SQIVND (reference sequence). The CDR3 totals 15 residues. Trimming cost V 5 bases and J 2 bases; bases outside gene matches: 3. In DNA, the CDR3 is TGTGCCAGTAGTCTTAGCGGGAGGCCCTACAATGAGCAGTTCTTC. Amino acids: CASSLSGRPYNEQFF.

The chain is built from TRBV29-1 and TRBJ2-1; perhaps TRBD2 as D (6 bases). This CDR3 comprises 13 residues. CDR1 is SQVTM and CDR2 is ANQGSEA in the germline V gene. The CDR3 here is CSSPGLTYNEQFF. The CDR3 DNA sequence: TGCTCAAGTCCGGGACTTACCTACAATGAGCAGTTCTTC.

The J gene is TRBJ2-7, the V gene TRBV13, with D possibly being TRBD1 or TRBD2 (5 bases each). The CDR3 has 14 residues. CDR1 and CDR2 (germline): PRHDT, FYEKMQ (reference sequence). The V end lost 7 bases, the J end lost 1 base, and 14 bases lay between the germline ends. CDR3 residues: CASKEVGRSYEQYF. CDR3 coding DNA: TGTGCCAGCAAGGAGGTGGGACGGTCCTACGAGCAGTACTTC.

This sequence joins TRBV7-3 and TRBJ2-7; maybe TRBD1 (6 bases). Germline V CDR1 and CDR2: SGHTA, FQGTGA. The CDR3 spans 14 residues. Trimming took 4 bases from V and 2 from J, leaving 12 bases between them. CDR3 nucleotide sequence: TGTGCCAGCAGCTCGCCGGACAGACCCTACGAGCAGTACTTC. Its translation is CASSSPDRPYEQYF. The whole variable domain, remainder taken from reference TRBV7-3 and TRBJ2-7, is GAGVSQTPSNKVTEKGKYVELRCDPISGHTALYWYRQSLGQGPEFLIYFQGTGAADDSGLPNDRFFAVRPEGSVSTLKIQRTERGDSAVYLCASSSPDRPYEQYFGPGTRLTVT.

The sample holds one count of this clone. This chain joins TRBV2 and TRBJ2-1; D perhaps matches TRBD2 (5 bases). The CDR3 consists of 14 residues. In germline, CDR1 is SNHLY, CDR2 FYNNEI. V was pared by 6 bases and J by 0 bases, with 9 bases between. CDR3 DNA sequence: TGTGCCAGCAGGAGGGAGAACTCCTACAATGAGCAGTTCTTC. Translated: CASRRENSYNEQFF.

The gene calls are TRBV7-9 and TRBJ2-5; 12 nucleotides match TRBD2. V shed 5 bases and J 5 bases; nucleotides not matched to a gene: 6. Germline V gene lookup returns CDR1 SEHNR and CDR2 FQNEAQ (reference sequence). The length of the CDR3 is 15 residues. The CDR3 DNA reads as TGTGCCAGCAGCCGAACTAGCGGGAGGACGGAGACCCAGTACTTC. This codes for CASSRTSGRTETQYF.

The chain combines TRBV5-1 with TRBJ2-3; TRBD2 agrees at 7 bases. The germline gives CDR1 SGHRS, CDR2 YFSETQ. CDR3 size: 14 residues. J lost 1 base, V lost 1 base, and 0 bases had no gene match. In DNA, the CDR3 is TGCGCCAGCAGCTTGCGGGAGGGCACAGATACGCAGTATTTT. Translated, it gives CASSLREGTDTQYF.

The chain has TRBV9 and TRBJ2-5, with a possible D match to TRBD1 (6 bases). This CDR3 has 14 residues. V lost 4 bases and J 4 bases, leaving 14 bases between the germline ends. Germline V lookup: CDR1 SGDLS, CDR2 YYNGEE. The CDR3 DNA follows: TGTGCCAGCAGCTGGGACACTGGAGGAGAGACCCAGTACTTC. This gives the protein CASSWDTGGETQYF.

Here the CDR3 DNA reads TGTGCCAGCAGCTTATCCCCAAACGGACAGGGGGCGGAGACCCAGTACTTC. It translates to CASSLSPNGQGAETQYF. The rearrangement links TRBV7-9 to TRBJ2-5, with 11 bases fitting TRBD1. The CDR3 has 17 residues. CDR1 SEHNR and CDR2 FQNEAQ come from the germline V gene (reference sequence). J gave up 5 bases and V 2 bases, and 10 bases lay outside the gene matches.

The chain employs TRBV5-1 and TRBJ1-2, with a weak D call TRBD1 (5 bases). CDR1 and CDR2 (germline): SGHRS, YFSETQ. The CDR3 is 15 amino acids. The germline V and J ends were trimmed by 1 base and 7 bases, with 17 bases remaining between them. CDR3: CASSLRVGGEAGYTF. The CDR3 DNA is TGCGCCAGCAGCTTGAGGGTCGGAGGGGAGGCTGGCTACACCTTC.

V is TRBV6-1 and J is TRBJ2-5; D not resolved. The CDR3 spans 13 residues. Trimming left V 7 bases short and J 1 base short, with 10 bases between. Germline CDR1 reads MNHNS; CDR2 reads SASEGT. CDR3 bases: TGTGCCAGCACCGAACGGGCCCAAGAGACCCAGTACTTC. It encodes CASTERAQETQYF.

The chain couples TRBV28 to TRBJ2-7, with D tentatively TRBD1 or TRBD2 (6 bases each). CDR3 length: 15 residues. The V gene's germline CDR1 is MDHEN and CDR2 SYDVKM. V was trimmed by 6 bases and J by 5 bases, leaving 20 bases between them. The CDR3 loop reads CASSPTGTGGDEQYF. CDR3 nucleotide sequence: TGTGCCAGCAGCCCAACAGGGACTGGAGGCGACGAGCAGTACTTC.

The DNA of the CDR3 is TGTGCCAGTAGTCCGGGACAGGGGAAGGATACGCAGTATTTT. This sequence encodes CASSPGQGKDTQYF. The rearrangement uses TRBV19 and TRBJ2-3, with TRBD1 identical over 10 bases. This CDR3 has 14 residues. V shed 5 bases, J shed 6 bases, and the junction held 5 bases outside the gene matches. Germline V gives CDR1 LNHDA, CDR2 SQIVND (reference sequence).

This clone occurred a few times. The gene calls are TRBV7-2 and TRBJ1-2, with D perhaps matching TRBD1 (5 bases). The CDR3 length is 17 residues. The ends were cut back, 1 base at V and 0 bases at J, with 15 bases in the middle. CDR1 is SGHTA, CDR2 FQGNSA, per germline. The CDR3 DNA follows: TGTGCCAGCAGCTTAGAGGTTGGCAGGGAGTCTAACTATGGCTACACCTTC. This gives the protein CASSLEVGRESNYGYTF. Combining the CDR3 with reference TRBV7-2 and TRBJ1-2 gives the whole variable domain GAGVSQSPSNKVTEKGKDVELRCDPISGHTALYWYRQSLGQGLEFLIYFQGNSAPDKSGLPSDRFSAERTGGSVSTLTIQRTQQEDSAVYLCASSLEVGRESNYGYTFGSGTRLTVV.

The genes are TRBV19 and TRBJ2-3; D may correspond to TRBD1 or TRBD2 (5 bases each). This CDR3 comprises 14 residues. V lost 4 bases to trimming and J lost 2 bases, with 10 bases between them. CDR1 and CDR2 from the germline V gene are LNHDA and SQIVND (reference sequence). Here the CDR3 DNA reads TGTGCCAGTAGTACTACGGGGCACACAGATACGCAGTATTTT. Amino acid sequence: CASSTTGHTDTQYF.

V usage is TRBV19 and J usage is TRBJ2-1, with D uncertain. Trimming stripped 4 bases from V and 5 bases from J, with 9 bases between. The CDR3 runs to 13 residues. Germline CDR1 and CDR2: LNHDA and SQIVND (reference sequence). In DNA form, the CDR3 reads TGTGCCAGTAGTACGACTCGGAACAATGAGCAGTTCTTC. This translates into CASSTTRNNEQFF.

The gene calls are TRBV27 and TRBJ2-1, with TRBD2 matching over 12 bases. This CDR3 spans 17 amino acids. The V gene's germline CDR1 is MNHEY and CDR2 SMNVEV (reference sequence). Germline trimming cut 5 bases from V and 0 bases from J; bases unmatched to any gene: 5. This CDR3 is CASSVTSGRHSYNEQFF. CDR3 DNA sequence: TGTGCCAGCAGTGTTACTAGCGGGAGGCACTCCTACAATGAGCAGTTCTTC.